These 9 T cell receptor beta chains were all obtained from the same sample, sequenced in a study of glioma-infiltrating T cells. TCR alpha and beta CDR3 regions were amplified from RNA using iRepertoire nested multiplex PCR. One entry per CDR3 protein results from TCRdb running MiXCR on the multiplex PCR reads. The sample lists more than 350,000 distinct CDR3 sequences; about 40% were seen once. Sequencing used glioma tissue, nonneoplastic brain tissue, or PBMCs (not recorded which). These receptors came from a human donor with low-grade glioma or glioblastoma, undergoing nonglioma brain surgery, or in good health (not recorded which).

Of note for this clonotype: No conserved phenylalanine or tryptophan ends this CDR3, so it is likely a read error. V gene TRBV5-4 combines with J gene TRBJ2-5; D may be TRBD1 (6 bases). The CDR3 runs 15 residues. The ends were cut back, 5 bases at V and 11 bases at J, with 25 bases in the middle. Looked up from germline, CDR1 is SGHNT and CDR2 is YYREEE (reference sequence). The DNA of the CDR3 is TGTGCCAGCAGTCTAGATACCGGACAGAAAGAAGCTCAGTACCTC. It codes for CASSLDTGQKEAQYL.

J is TRBJ2-3 and V is TRBV29-1; D perhaps matches TRBD2 (6 bases). V shed 6 bases and J shed 1 base, with 11 bases lying between them. Germline-derived CDR1 and CDR2 are SQVTM and ANQGSEA. This CDR3 has 13 amino acids. The CDR3 loop is CSVGRMGTDTQYF. The CDR3 nucleotides read TGCAGCGTCGGGAGAATGGGCACAGATACGCAGTATTTT.

As to this clonotype: Compared with germline, one end of the junction differs, possibly owing to a read error. The CDR3, as DNA: TGTGCCAGCAGCAAAGATGGAGGGGGCGTAGCTTTCTTT. The encoded protein is CASSKDGGGVAFF. The V gene is TRBV4-2, the J gene TRBJ1-1; 7 bases align to TRBD1. The length of the CDR3 is 13 residues. Looked up from germline, CDR1 is LGHNA and CDR2 is YNFKEQ.

The CDR3 here is CSARDVDRGKLEQYF. As DNA, the CDR3 is TGCAGTGCTAGAGACGTGGACAGGGGGAAACTCGAGCAGTACTTC. The rearrangement joins TRBV20-1 to TRBJ2-7, with TRBD1 identical over 10 bases. This CDR3 contains 15 residues. V gave up 0 bases and J gave up 6 bases; unmatched junction bases: 8. Germline V gene lookup returns CDR1 DFQATT and CDR2 SNEGSKA (reference sequence).

This clonotype was seen only a few times. V is TRBV5-5 and J is TRBJ2-7; weak D call: TRBD1 (6 bases). The CDR3 is 14 residues long. Trimming pared 1 base from V and 3 bases from J, leaving 11 bases between. Germline CDR1 and CDR2: SGHKS and YYEKEE (reference sequence). CDR3 nucleotides: TGTGCCAGCAGCTTGATGACAGGTGGCTACGAGCAGTACTTC. It yields the protein CASSLMTGGYEQYF. Using reference TRBV5-5 and TRBJ2-7 for the parts outside the CDR3, the full variable domain is DAGVTQSPTHLIKTRGQQVTLRCSPISGHKSVSWYQQVLGQGPQFIFQYYEKEERGRGNFPDRFSARQFPNYSSELNVNALLLGDSALYLCASSLMTGGYEQYFGPGTRLTVT.

On this clonotype: Here the CDR3 omits its conserved ending phenylalanine or tryptophan, so a read error is the likely source. The chain uses TRBV7-2 and TRBJ1-1, with D possibly TRBD1 on 5 matching bases. The ends were cut back, 5 bases at V and 7 bases at J, with 17 bases in the middle. Germline values: CDR1 SGHTA, CDR2 FQGNSA. This CDR3 spans 14 amino acids. CDR3 nucleotides: TGTGCCAGCAGCCTGGGACCGGGTTCGGGTGAAGCTTTCCTT. This encodes CASSLGPGSGEAFL.

This clonotype was found a few times. The chain couples TRBV7-2 to TRBJ1-3; D uncertain. Trimming removed 1 base from V and 7 bases from J, with 8 bases in between. The CDR3 has 13 residues. CDR1 is SGHTA, CDR2 FQGNSA, per germline. Written as DNA, the CDR3 is TGTGCCAGCAGCTTAGAGACTTTGAACACCATATATTTT. Encoded protein: CASSLETLNTIYF.

Points on this clonotype: The junction departs from the called germline gene at one end, perhaps through a read error. The chain employs TRBV11-2 and TRBJ1-5; D gene uncertain. This CDR3 is built from 13 residues. Germline V gene lookup returns CDR1 SGHAT and CDR2 FQNNGV. CDR3 residues: CANSLGTEQPQHF. The CDR3 coding sequence is TGTGCCAACAGCTTAGGAACAGAGCAGCCCCAGCATTTT.

This clonotype was seen ten or more times. The rearrangement uses TRBV20-1 and TRBJ2-7; TRBD2 agrees at 11 bases. This CDR3 is built from 15 residues. Germline CDR1 reads DFQATT; CDR2 reads SNEGSKA (reference sequence). The J segment lost 1 base and the V segment lost 3 bases, leaving 5 bases of the junction unmatched. The CDR3 is CSASTSGRISYEQYF. Here the CDR3 DNA reads TGCAGTGCTAGTACTAGCGGGAGAATTTCCTACGAGCAGTACTTC.